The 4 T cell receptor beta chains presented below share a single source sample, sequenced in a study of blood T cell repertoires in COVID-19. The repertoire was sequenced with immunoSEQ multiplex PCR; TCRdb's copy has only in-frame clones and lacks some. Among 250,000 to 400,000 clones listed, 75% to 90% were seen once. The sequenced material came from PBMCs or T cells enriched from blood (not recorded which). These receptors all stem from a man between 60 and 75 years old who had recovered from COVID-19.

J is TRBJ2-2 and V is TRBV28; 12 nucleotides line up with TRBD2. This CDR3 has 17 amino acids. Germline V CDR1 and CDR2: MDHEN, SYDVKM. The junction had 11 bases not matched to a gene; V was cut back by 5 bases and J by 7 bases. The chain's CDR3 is CASSPTSGRLSGGELFF. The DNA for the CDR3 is TGTGCCAGCAGTCCAACTAGCGGGAGGCTCTCGGGCGGGGAGCTGTTTTTT. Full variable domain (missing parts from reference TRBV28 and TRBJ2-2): DVKVTQSSRYLVKRTGEKVFLECVQDMDHENMFWYRQDPGLGLRLIYFSYDVKMKEKGDIPEGYSVSREKKERFSLILESASTNQTSMYLCASSPTSGRLSGGELFFGEGSRLTVL.

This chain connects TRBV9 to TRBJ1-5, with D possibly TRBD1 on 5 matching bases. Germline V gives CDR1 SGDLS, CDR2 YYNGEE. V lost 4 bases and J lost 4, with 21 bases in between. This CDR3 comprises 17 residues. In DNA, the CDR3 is TGTGCCAGCAGCCCCACGTGGGGGGGGAGCGGTAATCAGCCCCAGCATTTT. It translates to CASSPTWGGSGNQPQHF.

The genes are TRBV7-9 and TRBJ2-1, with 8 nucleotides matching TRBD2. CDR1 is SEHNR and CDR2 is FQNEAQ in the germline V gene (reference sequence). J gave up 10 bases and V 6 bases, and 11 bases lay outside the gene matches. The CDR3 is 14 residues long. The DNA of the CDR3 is TGTGCCAGCAGGAGCGGGAGCCCCTTCGACGAGCAGTTCTTC. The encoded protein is CASRSGSPFDEQFF.

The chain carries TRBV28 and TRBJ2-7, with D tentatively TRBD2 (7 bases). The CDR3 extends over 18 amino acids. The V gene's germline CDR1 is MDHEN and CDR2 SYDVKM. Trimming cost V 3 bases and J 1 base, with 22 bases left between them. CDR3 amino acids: CASSLAGSGGRGSYEQYF. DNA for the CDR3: TGTGCCAGCAGTTTGGCAGGGTCAGGTGGGAGGGGGTCCTACGAGCAGTACTTC.